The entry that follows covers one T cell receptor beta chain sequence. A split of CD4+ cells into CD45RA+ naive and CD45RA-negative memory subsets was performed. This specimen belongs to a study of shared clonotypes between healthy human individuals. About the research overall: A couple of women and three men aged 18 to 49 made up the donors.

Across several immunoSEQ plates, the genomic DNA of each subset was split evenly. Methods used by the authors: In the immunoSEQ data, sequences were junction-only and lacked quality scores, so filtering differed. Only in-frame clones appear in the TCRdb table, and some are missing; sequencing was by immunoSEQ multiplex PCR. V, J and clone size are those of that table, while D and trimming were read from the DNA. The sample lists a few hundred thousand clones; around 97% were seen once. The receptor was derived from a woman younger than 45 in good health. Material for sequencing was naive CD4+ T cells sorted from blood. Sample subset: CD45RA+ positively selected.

The CDR3 sequence: CASSLTGRGYEQYF. The CDR3 DNA follows: TGTGCCAGCAGTCTCACGGGCAGGGGCTACGAGCAGTACTTC. The chain is built from TRBV6-1 and TRBJ2-7, with D possibly matching TRBD1 (6 bases). Trimming left V 5 bases short and J 3 bases short, with 14 bases between. CDR1 and CDR2 (germline): MNHNS, SASEGT. The CDR3 contains 14 residues.